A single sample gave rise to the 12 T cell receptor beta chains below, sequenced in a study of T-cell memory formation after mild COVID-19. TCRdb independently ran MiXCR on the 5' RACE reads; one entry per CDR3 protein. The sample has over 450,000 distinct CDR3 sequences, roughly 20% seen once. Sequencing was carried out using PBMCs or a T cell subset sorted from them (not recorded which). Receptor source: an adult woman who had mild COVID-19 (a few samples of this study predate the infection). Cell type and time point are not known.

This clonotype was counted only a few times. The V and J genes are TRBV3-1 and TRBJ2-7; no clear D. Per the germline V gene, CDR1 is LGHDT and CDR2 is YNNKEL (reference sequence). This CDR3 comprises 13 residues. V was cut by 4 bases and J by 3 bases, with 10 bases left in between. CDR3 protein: CASSPDHRYEQYF. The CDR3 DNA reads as TGTGCCAGCAGCCCGGACCACCGCTACGAGCAGTACTTC.

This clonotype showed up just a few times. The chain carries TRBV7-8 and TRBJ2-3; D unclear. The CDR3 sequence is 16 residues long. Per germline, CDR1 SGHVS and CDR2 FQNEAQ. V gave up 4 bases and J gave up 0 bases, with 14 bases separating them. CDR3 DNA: TGTGCCAGCAGCTCCCGAGTAGCAGCTAGCACAGATACGCAGTATTTT. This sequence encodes CASSSRVAASTDTQYF.

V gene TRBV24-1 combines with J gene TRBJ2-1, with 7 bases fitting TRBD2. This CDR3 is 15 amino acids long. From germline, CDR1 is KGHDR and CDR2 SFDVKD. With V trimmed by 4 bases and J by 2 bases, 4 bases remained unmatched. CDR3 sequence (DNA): TGTGCCACCAGTGACCCTAGCGGAGCCTACAATGAGCAGTTCTTC. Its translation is CATSDPSGAYNEQFF.

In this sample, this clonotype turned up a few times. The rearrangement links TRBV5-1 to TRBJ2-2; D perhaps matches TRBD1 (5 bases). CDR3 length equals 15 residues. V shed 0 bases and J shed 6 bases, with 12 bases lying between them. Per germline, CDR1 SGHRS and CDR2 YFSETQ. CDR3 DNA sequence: TGCGCCAGCAGCTTGGCTCAGGGTCTGTCCGGGGAGCTGTTTTTT. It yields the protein CASSLAQGLSGELFF.

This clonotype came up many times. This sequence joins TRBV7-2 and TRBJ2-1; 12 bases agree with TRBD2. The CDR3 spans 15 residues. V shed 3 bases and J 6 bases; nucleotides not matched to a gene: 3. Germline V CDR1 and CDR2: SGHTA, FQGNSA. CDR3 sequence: CASSFWTSGTNEQFF. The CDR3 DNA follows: TGTGCCAGCAGCTTCTGGACTAGCGGGACCAATGAGCAGTTCTTC.

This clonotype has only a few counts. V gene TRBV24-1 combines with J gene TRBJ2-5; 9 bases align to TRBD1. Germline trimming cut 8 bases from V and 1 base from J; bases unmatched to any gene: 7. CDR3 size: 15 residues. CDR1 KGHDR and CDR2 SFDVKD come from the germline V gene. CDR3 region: CATNPTGQGQETQYF. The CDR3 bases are TGTGCCACCAACCCCACGGGACAGGGCCAAGAGACCCAGTACTTC.

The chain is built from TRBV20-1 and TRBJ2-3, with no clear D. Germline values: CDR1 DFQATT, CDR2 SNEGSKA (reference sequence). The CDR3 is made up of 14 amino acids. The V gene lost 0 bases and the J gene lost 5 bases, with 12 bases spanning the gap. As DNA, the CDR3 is TGCAGTGCTAGAGAGGGCGGAGCCGGAGATACGCAGTATTTT. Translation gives CSAREGGAGDTQYF.

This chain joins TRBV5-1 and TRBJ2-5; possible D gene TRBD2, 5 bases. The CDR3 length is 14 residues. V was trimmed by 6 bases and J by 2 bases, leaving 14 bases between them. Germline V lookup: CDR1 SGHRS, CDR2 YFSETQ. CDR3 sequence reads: CASTEGSSQETQYF. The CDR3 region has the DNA TGCGCCAGCACGGAAGGGAGCTCTCAAGAGACCCAGTACTTC.

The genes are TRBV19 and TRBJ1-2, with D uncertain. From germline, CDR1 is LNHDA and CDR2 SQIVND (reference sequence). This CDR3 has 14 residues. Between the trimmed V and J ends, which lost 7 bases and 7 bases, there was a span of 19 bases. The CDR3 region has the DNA TGTGCCAGTAACGAGGGCAGGACCTATCCTGGCTACACCTTC. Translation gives CASNEGRTYPGYTF.

The CDR3, as DNA: TGTGCCAGCAGCTTAGCGCTGACAACTAGCGGGAGTATCCCCTACAATGAGCAGTTCTTC. Encoded protein: CASSLALTTSGSIPYNEQFF. V and J are TRBV7-2 and TRBJ2-1; 11 bases agree with TRBD2. CDR1 SGHTA and CDR2 FQGNSA come from the germline V gene. The length of the CDR3 is 20 residues. The trim removed 0 bases at V and 2 bases at J, leaving 12 bases unmatched.

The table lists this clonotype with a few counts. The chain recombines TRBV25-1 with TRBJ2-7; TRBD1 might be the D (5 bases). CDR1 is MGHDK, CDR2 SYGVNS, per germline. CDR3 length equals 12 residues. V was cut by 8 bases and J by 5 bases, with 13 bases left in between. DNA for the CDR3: TGTGCCAGCGGCAGCCAGGGCAACGAGCAGTACTTC. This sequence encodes CASGSQGNEQYF.

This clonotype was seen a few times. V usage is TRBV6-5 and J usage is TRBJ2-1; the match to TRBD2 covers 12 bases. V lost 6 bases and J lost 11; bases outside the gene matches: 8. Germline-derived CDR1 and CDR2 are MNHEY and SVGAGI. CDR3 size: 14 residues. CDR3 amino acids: CASSRGTSGPKQFF. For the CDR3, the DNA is TGTGCCAGCAGCCGCGGGACTAGCGGGCCCAAGCAGTTCTTC.